Each of the 13 T cell receptor beta chains below was sequenced from the same sample in a study of T cell responses to AZD1222 COVID-19 vaccine. TCRdb's copy holds only in-frame clones and misses some; the assay was immunoSEQ multiplex PCR. This table holds 130,000 or so clones, roughly nine tenths found once. The sample was peripheral blood, taken 28 days after the second AZD1222 dose. Every receptor here comes from an adult who received the AZD1222 COVID-19 vaccine.

The chain links TRBV11-2 to TRBJ1-1; perhaps TRBD1 as D (5 bases). Germline loops: CDR1 SGHAT, CDR2 FQNNGV. The CDR3 covers 16 residues. V lost 2 bases to trimming and J lost 6 bases, with 19 bases between them. CDR3 region: CASSLWQGRSKSEAFF. The CDR3 DNA reads as TGTGCCAGCAGCTTATGGCAGGGTAGGTCTAAATCTGAAGCTTTCTTT.

The J gene is TRBJ2-1, the V gene TRBV5-1; a weak D match, TRBD2 (6 bases). Germline values: CDR1 SGHRS, CDR2 YFSETQ. The CDR3 runs to 15 residues. V lost 4 bases, J lost 8 bases, and 19 bases lay in between. The CDR3, as DNA: TGCGCCAGCAGCCTCCCGGGAGCCACTTGGGATGAGCAGTTCTTC. It specifies CASSLPGATWDEQFF.

The genes are TRBV9 and TRBJ1-4; D ambiguous. CDR3 length equals 14 residues. CDR1 and CDR2 from the germline V gene are SGDLS and YYNGEE. With 0 bases removed from V and 5 bases from J, the gap between germline ends came to 8 bases. The CDR3 region is CASSVGGRNEKLFF. CDR3 nucleotide sequence: TGTGCCAGCAGCGTAGGCGGAAGGAATGAAAAACTGTTTTTT. The variable domain in full, completed from reference TRBV9 and TRBJ1-4, reads DSGVTQTPKHLITATGQRVTLRCSPRSGDLSVYWYQQSLDQGLQFLIQYYNGEERAKGNILERFSAQQFPDLHSELNLSSLELGDSALYFCASSVGGRNEKLFFGSGTQLSVL.

This chain links TRBV28 with TRBJ1-4; a weak D match, TRBD1 (6 bases). The CDR3 consists of 15 residues. Trimming removed 4 bases at V and 8 bases at J, with 17 bases between. Germline V gene lookup returns CDR1 MDHEN and CDR2 SYDVKM. The CDR3 region has the DNA TGTGCCAGCAGTTCCCCACAGGGAGGTGAGGAAAAACTGTTTTTT. Translated: CASSSPQGGEEKLFF.

The chain is built from TRBV25-1 and TRBJ1-6; D remains ambiguous. Looked up from germline, CDR1 is MGHDK and CDR2 is SYGVNS. The V end was cut by 2 bases, the J end by 8 bases, with 4 bases between. The CDR3 has 12 amino acids. The CDR3 sequence is CASSEKDSPLHF. The DNA of the CDR3 is TGTGCCAGCAGTGAAAAGGATTCACCCCTCCACTTT.

This clone has a single count. The J gene is TRBJ2-7, the V gene TRBV18, with no clear D. This CDR3 contains 14 residues. The V end lost 3 bases, the J end lost 0 bases, and 9 bases lay between the germline ends. Germline V CDR1 and CDR2: KGHSH, LQKENI. CDR3 residues: CASSPQAFSYEQYF. The CDR3 bases are TGTGCCAGCTCACCGCAGGCCTTCTCCTACGAGCAGTACTTC.

Written as DNA, the CDR3 is TGTGCCACCCACAGGGGGCCGGACACTGAAGCTTTCTTT. Protein product: CATHRGPDTEAFF. This chain uses TRBV5-6 with TRBJ1-1; 9 bases agree with TRBD1. Trimming removed 9 bases from V and 3 bases from J; junction bases left unmatched: 6. CDR3 size: 13 residues. The V gene's germline CDR1 is SGHDT and CDR2 YYEEEE.

The chain carries TRBV5-5 and TRBJ1-4; 10 nucleotides agree with TRBD1. The V gene end was trimmed by 5 bases and the J gene end by 6 bases; junction bases not matched to a gene: 7. Germline CDR1 SGHKS, CDR2 YYEKEE (reference sequence). This CDR3 has 15 amino acids. In nucleotides, the CDR3 is TGTGCCAGCAGTTCATCCGGGACAGGGGATGAAAAACTGTTTTTT. Residues: CASSSSGTGDEKLFF.

With regard to this clone: Other DNA sequences within the sample encode an identical CDR3. This sequence joins TRBV18 and TRBJ2-7, with D unresolved. The CDR3 runs 13 residues. V gave up 3 bases and J gave up 3 bases, with 9 bases separating them. Germline V gene sequence: CDR1 KGHSH, CDR2 LQKENI. The CDR3 reads CASSPMDGYEQYF. DNA of the CDR3: TGTGCCAGCTCACCCATGGACGGCTACGAGCAGTACTTC.

V gene TRBV10-1 combines with J gene TRBJ2-5; TRBD1 matches 12 bases. V was pared by 6 bases and J by 5 bases, with 7 bases of the junction left unmatched. Germline CDR1 is WNHNN and CDR2 is SYGVQD (reference sequence). The CDR3 spans 15 residues. CDR3 sequence: CASSHGTGGAETQYF. As DNA, the CDR3 is TGCGCCAGCAGCCACGGGACAGGGGGCGCGGAGACCCAGTACTTC.

The V call is TRBV13, the J call TRBJ1-2; unclear D gene. This CDR3 spans 14 amino acids. In germline, CDR1 is PRHDT, CDR2 FYEKMQ (reference sequence). V was pared by 0 bases and J by 2 bases, with 7 bases between. The CDR3, as DNA: TGTGCCAGCAGCTTAGGGAAGATGAACTATGGCTACACCTTC. Encoded protein: CASSLGKMNYGYTF.

The V call is TRBV3-1 (or the pseudogene TRBV3-2), the J call TRBJ1-3; D is undetermined. The V and J ends lost 6 bases and 0 bases respectively, with 12 bases between them. Germline loops: CDR1 LGHDT, CDR2 YNNKEL (reference sequence). The CDR3 covers 15 residues. The CDR3 spells CASSHGLGSGNTIYF. Here the CDR3 DNA reads TGTGCCAGCAGTCACGGGCTTGGCTCTGGAAACACCATATATTTT.

This chain uses TRBV30 with TRBJ1-1; D is undetermined. There are 13 residues in the CDR3. V shed 3 bases and J shed 6 bases, with 14 bases lying between them. CDR1 is GTSNPN and CDR2 is SVGIG in the germline V gene (reference sequence). Here the CDR3 reads CAWRSGGWAEAFF. The DNA for the CDR3 is TGTGCCTGGAGAAGTGGCGGTTGGGCTGAAGCTTTCTTT.